These 5 T cell receptor beta chains were sequenced from one sample in a study of T cells in Graves' hyperthyroidism and ophthalmopathy (dated by TCRdb to between 2018 and 2021). The library was made by multiplex PCR. Sequencing instrument: Illumina HiSeq 2000. TCR beta CDR3 regions were amplified from RNA transcripts. The first round of RT-PCR for the TCR CDR3 was performed with the HTBI primer set and the Qiagen OneStep RT-PCR kit. Through fastp at Q25 and MiXCR, TCRdb rebuilt clones from the public reads, retaining in-frame beta chains. Rows merge per CDR3 protein into single entries with the most common DNA and genes. The sample profile shows roughly 40,000 distinct CDR3 sequences; roughly half of them were found once. Together, the top ten hold about a sixth of the sample. The source material was blood. The receptor set was obtained from a man between 40 and 49 years old with Graves' ophthalmopathy.

This clonotype was observed a single time. The CDR3 bases are TGTGCCAGCAGCTCGACTAGCGGGAGGGCCTACGAGCAGTACTTC. This sequence encodes CASSSTSGRAYEQYF. J is TRBJ2-7 and V is TRBV7-2, with 14 bases lining up with TRBD2. The trim removed 4 bases at V and 2 bases at J, leaving 1 base unmatched. The CDR3 runs to 15 residues. CDR1 SGHTA and CDR2 FQGNSA come from the germline V gene.

The J gene is TRBJ2-5, the V gene TRBV9; TRBD2 might be the D (7 bases). Germline assignment: CDR1 SGDLS and CDR2 YYNGEE. The CDR3 has 14 amino acids. The germline V and J ends were trimmed by 4 bases and 4 bases, with 14 bases remaining between them. CDR3 coding DNA: TGTGCCAGCAGCCCCGAGGGGGGGGCAGAGACCCAGTACTTC. Amino acids: CASSPEGGAETQYF.

This clonotype is categorized as medium-sized. The V gene is TRBV29-1, the J gene TRBJ2-3; 7 nucleotides line up with TRBD1. Looked up from germline, CDR1 is SQVTM and CDR2 is ANQGSEA. Trimming removed 3 bases from V and 10 bases from J; junction bases left unmatched: 7. This CDR3 has 12 amino acids. The CDR3 reads CSVDYRQGAQYF. For the CDR3, the DNA is TGCAGCGTTGATTACCGACAGGGAGCGCAGTATTTT.

This clonotype was seen at least ten times. The V call is TRBV7-2, the J call TRBJ1-1; D unclear. V was pared by 2 bases and J by 3 bases, with 7 bases between. This CDR3 contains 13 residues. Germline V gene sequence: CDR1 SGHTA, CDR2 FQGNSA. In DNA, the CDR3 is TGTGCCAGCAGCTTATCGAGCTACACTGAAGCTTTCTTT. This encodes CASSLSSYTEAFF.

The J gene is TRBJ2-1, the V gene TRBV7-8, with TRBD2 matching 8 bases. Losses at the gene ends were 5 bases for V and 12 bases for J; bases not matched to a gene: 21. The germline CDR1 and CDR2 sequences are SGHVS and FQNEAQ. This CDR3 spans 17 amino acids. CDR3 in DNA: TGTGCCAGCAGCGGGGCGCGGGGGGCAAGGAGTGGAGATACGCAGTTCTTC. Protein: CASSGARGARSGDTQFF. The full variable domain, in which reference TRBV7-8 and TRBJ2-1 provide the parts outside the CDR3, is GAGVSQSPRYKVAKRGQDVALRCDPISGHVSLFWYQQALGQGPEFLTYFQNEAQLDKSGLPSDRFFAERPEGSVSTLKIQRTQQEDSAVYLCASSGARGARSGDTQFFGPGTRLTVL.